This is a list of T cell receptor beta chains from one sample in a study of blood T cells in healthy people across ages. Using its own MiXCR run on the 5' RACE reads, TCRdb lists one record per CDR3 protein. The repertoire holds fewer than 650,000 distinct CDR3 sequences, with over 25% as singletons. This sample also appeared in a second study, on T cells of mothers and their children.

The sample was blood. The origin of the receptors is a boy aged 2 to 10 in good health. Each CDR3 is given with its conserved first and last residue. Each record gives: clone size, J gene, D gene, V gene, CDR3 DNA, CDR3 protein. D genes are given only for firm matches. For some rows the clone size is stated as once, few or many, or as a class when expanded; others skip it.

size: .
J: TRBJ1-1
D: .
V: TRBV3-1
DNA: TGTGCCAGCAGCCAAGATAACAGCCTAATTGAAGCTTTCTTT
CDR3: CASSQDNSLIEAFF

size: few
J: TRBJ2-4
D: .
V: TRBV20-1
DNA: TGCAGTGTTGAGGGGGAAGATGAAGCCAAAAACATTCAGTACTTC
CDR3: CSVEGEDEAKNIQYF

size: .
J: TRBJ1-1
D: TRBD1
V: TRBV12-3/TRBV12-4
DNA: TGTGCCAGCAAACCGGGACAGGGTTTTACTGAAGCTTTCTTT
CDR3: CASKPGQGFTEAFF

size: .
J: TRBJ1-5
D: .
V: TRBV25-1
DNA: TGTGCCAGCAGCCCTACAGGGCGGGGTCAGCCCCAGCATTTT
CDR3: CASSPTGRGQPQHF

size: .
J: TRBJ2-1
D: .
V: TRBV10-3
DNA: TGTGCCATCAGTGATGGCGTCTCCTACAATGAGCAGTTCTTC
CDR3: CAISDGVSYNEQFF

size: .
J: TRBJ2-5
D: .
V: TRBV6-5
DNA: TGTGCCAGCAGTTACCGGAAAACGGGGGGCCACCAAGAGACCCAGTACTTC
CDR3: CASSYRKTGGHQETQYF

size: few
J: TRBJ2-7
D: TRBD1
V: TRBV11-2
DNA: TGTGCCAGCAGCTTACTGGGACAGGCGGTCGGCGAGCAGTACTTC
CDR3: CASSLLGQAVGEQYF

size: .
J: TRBJ2-5
D: TRBD2
V: TRBV30
DNA: TGTGCCTGGAGTGTAAGCGGGGGCCAAGAGACCCAGTACTTC
CDR3: CAWSVSGGQETQYF

size: .
J: TRBJ2-3
D: TRBD2
V: TRBV15
DNA: TGTGCCACCAGCAGAGTACGGAGTTACCCGCGGGGGGGCGTGGGCACAGATACGCAGTATTTT
CDR3: CATSRVRSYPRGGVGTDTQYF

size: .
J: TRBJ1-2
D: .
V: TRBV2
DNA: TGTGCCAGCAGTGAAGAGGTGGACTACACCTTC
CDR3: CASSEEVDYTF

size: .
J: TRBJ1-4
D: TRBD1
V: TRBV6-5
DNA: TGTGCCAGCAGTTACTTCGCCGACAGGGATAATGAAAAACTGTTTTTT
CDR3: CASSYFADRDNEKLFF

size: .
J: TRBJ1-2
D: TRBD1
V: TRBV29-1
DNA: TGCAGCGTGCTGACAGGGGGTACCTATGGCTACACCTTC
CDR3: CSVLTGGTYGYTF

size: .
J: TRBJ2-2
D: TRBD2
V: TRBV20-1
DNA: TGCAGTGCTATACGGGAGGGTCCCGGGGAGCTGTTTTTT
CDR3: CSAIREGPGELFF

size: .
J: TRBJ2-1
D: .
V: TRBV6-2/TRBV6-3
DNA: TGTGCCAGCAGTTACGGTGGGCTAAGCGAGCAGTTCTTC
CDR3: CASSYGGLSEQFF

size: few
J: TRBJ2-6
D: TRBD1
V: TRBV20-1
DNA: TGCAGTGCGTTTACAGGGGACTCTGGGGCCAACGTCCTGACTTTC
CDR3: CSAFTGDSGANVLTF

size: .
J: TRBJ2-7
D: .
V: TRBV5-1
DNA: TGCGCCAGCAGCCCGACGGCGGCCCATGAGGATTTAGTCTACGAGCAGTACTTC
CDR3: CASSPTAAHEDLVYEQYF

size: .
J: TRBJ2-7
D: .
V: TRBV11-2
DNA: TGTGCCAGCAGCTTAGATCCCTGGAGCGAGCAGTACTTC
CDR3: CASSLDPWSEQYF

size: .
J: TRBJ2-4
D: TRBD2
V: TRBV12-3/TRBV12-4
DNA: TGTGCCAGCAGTTTAAATAGCGGGGGGGCCAAAAACATTCAGTACTTC
CDR3: CASSLNSGGAKNIQYF

size: .
J: TRBJ2-1
D: .
V: TRBV24-1
DNA: TGTGCCACCAGTGTAGTTGGGACGAATGAGCAGTTCTTC
CDR3: CATSVVGTNEQFF

size: few
J: TRBJ2-2
D: .
V: TRBV10-3
DNA: TGTGCCATTGCGGGACAGACCGGGGAGCTGTTTTTT
CDR3: CAIAGQTGELFF

size: few
J: TRBJ1-4
D: .
V: TRBV7-8
DNA: TGTGCCAGCAACCCTTGGAAAGGAGAAAAACTGTTTTTT
CDR3: CASNPWKGEKLFF

size: .
J: TRBJ2-5
D: TRBD2
V: TRBV27
DNA: TGTGCCAGCTCTTTGTTATCCTGGGGGGGAGAGACCCAGTACTTC
CDR3: CASSLLSWGGETQYF

size: once
J: TRBJ1-1
D: .
V: TRBV6-2/TRBV6-3
DNA: TGTGCCAGCAGTCTTCGGGACACCCACACTGAAGCTTTCTTT
CDR3: CASSLRDTHTEAFF

size: .
J: TRBJ2-6
D: .
V: TRBV12-3/TRBV12-4
DNA: TGTGCCAGCAGTTTAGGCGCGGCCCTCGCGACGGGGGCCAACGTCCTGACTTTC
CDR3: CASSLGAALATGANVLTF

size: .
J: TRBJ1-2
D: .
V: TRBV12-3/TRBV12-4
DNA: TGTGCCAGCAGCGCCCCGCAGGGGTCGGGCTACACCTTC
CDR3: CASSAPQGSGYTF

size: .
J: TRBJ2-3
D: .
V: TRBV20-1
DNA: TGCAGTGCGCCGGACTACTCCCCCGATACGCAGTATTTT
CDR3: CSAPDYSPDTQYF

size: .
J: TRBJ2-5
D: .
V: TRBV12-3/TRBV12-4
DNA: TGTGCCAGCAGTCCACCCTTGGCGGACCAAGAGACCCAGTACTTC
CDR3: CASSPPLADQETQYF

size: .
J: TRBJ2-5
D: TRBD2
V: TRBV20-1
DNA: TGCAGTGCTCCGACTAGCGGGGGAGTTTGGGAGACCCAGTACTTC
CDR3: CSAPTSGGVWETQYF

size: few
J: TRBJ2-1
D: .
V: TRBV7-3
DNA: TGTGCCAGCAGCGTGGGGGCAGGGAGATATGAGCAGTTCTTC
CDR3: CASSVGAGRYEQFF

size: .
J: TRBJ1-1
D: TRBD1
V: TRBV29-1
DNA: TGCAGCGTCGTATCAGGGGGCACTGAAGCTTTCTTT
CDR3: CSVVSGGTEAFF

size: few
J: TRBJ2-6
D: .
V: TRBV29-1
DNA: TGCAGCGTCCGGAGGGGGATCGCCCTTCTCAACGTCCTGACTTTC
CDR3: CSVRRGIALLNVLTF

size: .
J: TRBJ2-3
D: .
V: TRBV27
DNA: TGTGCCAGCAGTTTATCGGTGGGAGGTAGCACATATACGCAGTATTTT
CDR3: CASSLSVGGSTYTQYF

size: .
J: TRBJ2-7
D: .
V: TRBV20-1
DNA: TGCAGTGCTGTACCTCTAGCCGTCGCCGGCTACGAGCAGTACTTC
CDR3: CSAVPLAVAGYEQYF

size: .
J: TRBJ2-7
D: TRBD1
V: TRBV20-1
DNA: TGCAGTGCCCTACAGGGGGCACACTACGAGCAGTACTTC
CDR3: CSALQGAHYEQYF

size: few
J: TRBJ1-3
D: .
V: TRBV19
DNA: TGTGCCAGTAGTCCTCACCACCTGACAGCCCGCTCTGGAAACACCATATATTTT
CDR3: CASSPHHLTARSGNTIYF

size: .
J: TRBJ2-1
D: .
V: TRBV10-3
DNA: TGTGCCATCAGTGTATTGGGGAATGAGCAGTTCTTC
CDR3: CAISVLGNEQFF

size: .
J: TRBJ2-2
D: .
V: TRBV20-1
DNA: TGCAGTGCTAGCAAGGACACCGGGGAGCTGTTTTTT
CDR3: CSASKDTGELFF

size: .
J: TRBJ2-3
D: .
V: TRBV18
DNA: TGTGCCAGCTTTTTGGGCCCCACAGATACGCAGTATTTT
CDR3: CASFLGPTDTQYF

size: many
J: TRBJ1-1
D: TRBD1
V: TRBV7-8
DNA: TGTGCCAGCACCACTAGGACAGGGAACACTGAAGCTTTCTTT
CDR3: CASTTRTGNTEAFF

size: few
J: TRBJ1-5
D: .
V: TRBV5-5
DNA: TGTGCCAGCAGCTTGGCGGCCGGGACTCCCAATCAGCCCCAGCATTTT
CDR3: CASSLAAGTPNQPQHF

size: .
J: TRBJ1-2
D: TRBD1
V: TRBV3-1
DNA: TGTGCCAGCAGCCAACGAGGGGAAGGGGGCCACACCTTC
CDR3: CASSQRGEGGHTF

size: few
J: TRBJ2-5
D: TRBD2
V: TRBV3-1
DNA: TGTGCCAGCAGCCAATCCGGGACTAGCGGACCACAAGAGACCCAGTACTTC
CDR3: CASSQSGTSGPQETQYF

size: .
J: TRBJ2-3
D: TRBD2
V: TRBV20-1
DNA: TGCAGTGCTAGAGGGAATCTAGCGGGCCTTAACACAGATACGCAGTATTTT
CDR3: CSARGNLAGLNTDTQYF

size: .
J: TRBJ1-2
D: TRBD1
V: TRBV14
DNA: TGTGCCAGCAGCCAAGATGTGGGACAGGGGTATGGCTACACCTTC
CDR3: CASSQDVGQGYGYTF

size: few
J: TRBJ2-7
D: TRBD1
V: TRBV12-3/TRBV12-4
DNA: TGTGCCAGCAGCCCGACAGGGGACGAGCAGTACTTC
CDR3: CASSPTGDEQYF

size: .
J: TRBJ1-6
D: TRBD1
V: TRBV18
DNA: TGTGCCAGCTCACCCCGGACAGGTTTAAATTCACCCCTCCACTTT
CDR3: CASSPRTGLNSPLHF

size: few
J: TRBJ2-7
D: .
V: TRBV7-2
DNA: TGTGCCAGCAGCGACCGTCCGGATCCGAACTACGAGCAGTACTTC
CDR3: CASSDRPDPNYEQYF

size: .
J: TRBJ2-3
D: .
V: TRBV18
DNA: TGTGCCAGCACCCCGGACAGTTTAGATACGCAGTATTTT
CDR3: CASTPDSLDTQYF

size: .
J: TRBJ2-5
D: .
V: TRBV5-1
DNA: TGCGCCAGCAGCTCTGGACACAGACAAGAGACCCAGTACTTC
CDR3: CASSSGHRQETQYF